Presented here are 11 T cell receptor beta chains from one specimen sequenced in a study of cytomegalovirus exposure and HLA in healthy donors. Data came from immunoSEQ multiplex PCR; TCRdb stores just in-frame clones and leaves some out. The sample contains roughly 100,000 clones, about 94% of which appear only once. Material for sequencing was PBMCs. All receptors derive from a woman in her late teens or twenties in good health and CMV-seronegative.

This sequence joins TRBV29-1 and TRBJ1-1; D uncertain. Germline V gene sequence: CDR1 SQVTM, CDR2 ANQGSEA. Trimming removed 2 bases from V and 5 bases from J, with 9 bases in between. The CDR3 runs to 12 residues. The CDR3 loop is CSVEPGGTEAFF. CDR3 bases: TGCAGCGTTGAACCAGGAGGAACTGAAGCTTTCTTT.

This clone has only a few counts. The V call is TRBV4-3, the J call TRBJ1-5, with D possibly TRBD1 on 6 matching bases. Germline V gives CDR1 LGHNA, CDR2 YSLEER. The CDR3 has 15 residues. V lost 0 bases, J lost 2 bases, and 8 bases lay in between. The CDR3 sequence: CASSQDSGGNQPQHF. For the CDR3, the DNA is TGCGCCAGCAGCCAAGATTCAGGGGGCAATCAGCCCCAGCATTTT.

CDR3: CASSPSPGSQPQHF. The CDR3 coding sequence is TGTGCCAGCAGCCCCTCACCGGGTTCCCAGCCCCAGCATTTT. This chain joins TRBV5-6 and TRBJ1-5; D call uncertain. Germline values: CDR1 SGHDT, CDR2 YYEEEE. The germline V and J ends were trimmed by 4 bases and 7 bases, with 15 bases remaining between them. CDR3 length: 14 residues.

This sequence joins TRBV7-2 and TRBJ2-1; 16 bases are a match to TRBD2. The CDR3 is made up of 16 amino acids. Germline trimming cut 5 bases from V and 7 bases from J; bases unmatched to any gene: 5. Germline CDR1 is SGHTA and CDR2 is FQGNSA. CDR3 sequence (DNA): TGTGCCAGCAGCATGGGACTAGCGGGAGGGCAGAATGAGCAGTTCTTC. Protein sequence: CASSMGLAGGQNEQFF.

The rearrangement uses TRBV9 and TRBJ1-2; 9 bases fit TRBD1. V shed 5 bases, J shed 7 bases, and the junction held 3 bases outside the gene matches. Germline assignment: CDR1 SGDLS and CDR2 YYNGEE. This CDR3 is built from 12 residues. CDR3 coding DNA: TGTGCCAGCAGAGGACAGGGGCCTGGCTACACCTTC. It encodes CASRGQGPGYTF.

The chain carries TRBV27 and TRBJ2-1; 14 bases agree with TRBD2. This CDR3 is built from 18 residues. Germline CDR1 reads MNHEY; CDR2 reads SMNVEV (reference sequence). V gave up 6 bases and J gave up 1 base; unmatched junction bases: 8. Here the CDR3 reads CASSTGTSGSGSYNEQFF. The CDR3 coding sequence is TGTGCCAGCAGCACCGGGACTAGCGGGAGTGGGTCCTACAATGAGCAGTTCTTC.

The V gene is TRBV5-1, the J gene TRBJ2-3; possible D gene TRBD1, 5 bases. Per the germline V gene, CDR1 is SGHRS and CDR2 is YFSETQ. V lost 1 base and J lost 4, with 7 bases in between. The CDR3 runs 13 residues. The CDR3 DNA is TGCGCCAGCAGCTTGCAGGGTCCAGATACGCAGTATTTT. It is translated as CASSLQGPDTQYF.

This chain's CDR3 is CASSTNVGATGELFF. The CDR3 DNA is TGTGCCAGTAGTACCAATGTGGGGGCTACCGGGGAGCTGTTTTTT. The gene calls are TRBV19 and TRBJ2-2; tentatively, D is TRBD1 (6 bases). Between the trimmed V and J ends, which lost 4 bases and 5 bases, there was a span of 14 bases. Germline V gene data show CDR1 as LNHDA and CDR2 as SQIVND (reference sequence). This CDR3 region has 15 residues.

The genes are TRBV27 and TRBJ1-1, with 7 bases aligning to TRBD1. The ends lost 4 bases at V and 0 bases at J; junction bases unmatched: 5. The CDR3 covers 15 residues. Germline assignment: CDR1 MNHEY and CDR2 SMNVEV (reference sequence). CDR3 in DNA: TGTGCCAGCAGTTGGGGACAGTTGATGAACACTGAAGCTTTCTTT. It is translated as CASSWGQLMNTEAFF.

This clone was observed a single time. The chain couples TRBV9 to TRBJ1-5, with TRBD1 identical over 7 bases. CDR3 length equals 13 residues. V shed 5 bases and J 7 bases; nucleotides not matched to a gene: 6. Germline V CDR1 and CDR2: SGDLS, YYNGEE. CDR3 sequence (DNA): TGTGCCAGCAGTCTCGGCAGGGGGCAGCCCCAGCATTTT. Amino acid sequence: CASSLGRGQPQHF.

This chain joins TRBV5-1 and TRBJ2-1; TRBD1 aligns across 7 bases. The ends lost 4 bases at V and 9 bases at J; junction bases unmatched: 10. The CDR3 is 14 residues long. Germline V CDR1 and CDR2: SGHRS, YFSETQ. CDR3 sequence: CASSDRLQGSEQFF. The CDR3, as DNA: TGCGCCAGCAGCGACCGGTTACAGGGGAGTGAGCAGTTCTTC.